The source of this TCR beta chain is a study of T cell changes during pregnancy in multiple sclerosis. Measured with immunoSEQ multiplex PCR; TCRdb has only the in-frame clones, and not every one. The sample has around 40,000 clones, more than 85% seen once. The TCR comes from a female donor with multiple sclerosis, enrolled in a pregnancy study. Sequencing used CD8+ T cells from peripheral blood mononuclear cells, obtained in the third trimester of pregnancy.

The CDR3 is CASSERTSGGDTDTQYF. CDR3 nucleotides: TGTGCCAGCAGCGAACGGACTAGCGGGGGGGACACAGATACGCAGTATTTT. The rearrangement uses TRBV9 and TRBJ2-3; TRBD2 agrees at 15 bases. Trimming cost V 3 bases and J 2 bases; bases outside gene matches: 4. This CDR3 is 17 amino acids long. Per germline, CDR1 SGDLS and CDR2 YYNGEE.